One sample yielded the 30 T cell receptor beta chains listed below, sequenced in a study of regulatory T cells in long-lasting Graves disease. Arm-PCR of CDR3 regions with iRepertoire HTBI primers generated TCR beta libraries. TCRdb processed the multiplex PCR reads anew with MiXCR; each CDR3 protein has one entry. This sample has about 460,000 distinct CDR3 sequences, with approximately 22% found just once. The time point denotes: persistent/refractory GD, antithyroid drugs over 5 years with positive TRAb. TCR sequences were obtained from RNA taken from PBMCs. Sequences were derived from peripheral blood mononuclear cells (PBMCs), sampled when the disease was refractory, from a patient treated with antithyroid drugs. The receptor source for this set is a female donor with Graves disease.

This sequence joins TRBV10-3 and TRBJ2-7; 7 bases align to TRBD1. This CDR3 comprises 15 residues. Germline assignment: CDR1 ENHRY and CDR2 SYGVKD. V was pared by 10 bases and J by 3 bases, with 15 bases of the junction left unmatched. CDR3 protein: CATSFGTETLYEQYF. DNA for the CDR3: TGTGCCACTTCTTTCGGGACAGAGACACTCTACGAGCAGTACTTC.

Turning to this clonotype: Sequence at one end of the junction differs from germline and may be a read error. V is TRBV6-1 and J is TRBJ2-4; 8 bases map to TRBD2. Germline loops: CDR1 MNHNS, CDR2 SASEGT. The CDR3 runs to 13 residues. For the CDR3, the DNA is TGTACCAGCAGTGTGTCGGGAGGGACCATTCAGTACTTC. It specifies CTSSVSGGTIQYF.

The CDR3 region has the DNA TGTGCCAGCAGTTTCGGACAGGGATGGTCCGCTAATGAAAAACTGTTTTTT. Its translation: CASSFGQGWSANEKLFF. The V gene is TRBV5-5, the J gene TRBJ1-4; TRBD1 agrees at 8 bases. With 5 bases clipped from V and 3 bases from J, the junction kept 12 bases outside the gene matches. The CDR3 sequence is 17 residues long. CDR1 SGHKS and CDR2 YYEKEE come from the germline V gene (reference sequence).

This clonotype was detected a few times. The gene calls are TRBV19 and TRBJ1-5; TRBD1 is a possible D gene (5 bases). Germline V gene sequence: CDR1 LNHDA, CDR2 SQIVND (reference sequence). The CDR3 sequence is 13 residues long. The V end lost 2 bases, the J end lost 7 bases, and 9 bases lay between the germline ends. CDR3 DNA: TGTGCCAGTAGTATAAGGGGCGAGCAGCCCCAGCATTTT. Protein: CASSIRGEQPQHF.

The CDR3 nucleotides read TGTGCCAGCAGCTTACCGGGGGGGCCGAGGTACGAGCAGTACTTC. Translation: CASSLPGGPRYEQYF. This chain links TRBV7-9 with TRBJ2-7, with 8 positions matching TRBD2. Germline lookup yields CDR1 SEHNR and CDR2 FQNEAQ (reference sequence). This CDR3 has 15 residues. Trimming removed 2 bases from V and 4 bases from J; junction bases left unmatched: 7.

This clonotype has a count of ten or more. This chain uses TRBV30 with TRBJ1-1; D unresolved. V lost 0 bases to trimming and J lost 1 base, with 12 bases between them. This CDR3 spans 15 amino acids. Germline loops: CDR1 GTSNPN, CDR2 SVGIG (reference sequence). CDR3 amino acids: CAWSVKGRTNTEAFF. The CDR3 nucleotides are TGTGCCTGGAGTGTAAAGGGCAGGACGAACACTGAAGCTTTCTTT.

This chain links TRBV6-2 or TRBV6-3 with TRBJ1-2; tentative D call: TRBD1 (6 bases). Trimming stripped 5 bases from V and 5 bases from J, with 18 bases between. Germline CDR1 MNHEY, CDR2 SVGEGT. The CDR3 is 15 amino acids. As DNA, the CDR3 is TGTGCCAGCAGTGCGACCCGGACAGCCTATTATGGCTACACCTTC. This gives the protein CASSATRTAYYGYTF.

V and J are TRBV12-3 or TRBV12-4 and TRBJ2-7; 7 nucleotides align to TRBD2. The junction had 3 bases not matched to a gene; V was cut back by 6 bases and J by 1 base. The length of the CDR3 is 13 residues. CDR3 sequence: CASRTSRSYEQYF. The CDR3, as DNA: TGTGCCAGCAGGACTAGCCGATCCTACGAGCAGTACTTC.

The rearrangement joins TRBV3-1 to TRBJ2-7, with D unresolved. Germline values: CDR1 LGHDT, CDR2 YNNKEL (reference sequence). With 1 base removed from V and 4 bases from J, the gap between germline ends came to 11 bases. CDR3 length: 14 residues. Here the CDR3 reads CASSQGIDSYEQYF. Written as DNA, the CDR3 is TGTGCCAGCAGCCAAGGAATAGATTCGTACGAGCAGTACTTC.

At least ten counts were recorded for this clonotype. The gene calls are TRBV29-1 and TRBJ2-5; D might be TRBD1 (6 bases). The germline V and J ends were trimmed by 6 bases and 5 bases, with 10 bases remaining between them. The V gene's germline CDR1 is SQVTM and CDR2 ANQGSEA. This CDR3 is built from 11 residues. DNA of the CDR3: TGCAGCGTCTCCGACAGGGAGACCCAGTACTTC. This gives the protein CSVSDRETQYF.

The chain is built from TRBV3-1 and TRBJ1-4, with a weak D call TRBD1 (6 bases). Deletions cut 0 bases from V and 3 bases from J, with 11 bases between. Germline loops: CDR1 LGHDT, CDR2 YNNKEL (reference sequence). This CDR3 comprises 16 residues. CDR3 loop: CASSQDSGAANEKLFF. For the CDR3, the DNA is TGTGCCAGCAGCCAAGATTCAGGGGCAGCTAATGAAAAACTGTTTTTT.

This clonotype has at least ten counts. The V and J genes are TRBV2 and TRBJ2-5; D remains ambiguous. Trimming shortened V by 2 bases and J by 5 bases, and 9 bases separated the two germline ends. This CDR3 has 13 residues. Germline assignment: CDR1 SNHLY and CDR2 FYNNEI. The CDR3: CASSEFPPETQYF. DNA for the CDR3: TGTGCCAGCAGTGAATTCCCGCCTGAGACCCAGTACTTC.

There are many counts of this clonotype. The rearrangement uses TRBV12-5 and TRBJ2-7, with D perhaps TRBD2 (6 bases). V was trimmed by 0 bases and J by 7 bases, leaving 19 bases between them. This CDR3 has 16 amino acids. Per the germline V gene, CDR1 is LGHNT and CDR2 is FRNRAP. CDR3 protein: CASGLVIVTATREQYF. CDR3 DNA sequence: TGTGCTAGTGGTTTGGTAATCGTGACAGCGACTAGAGAGCAGTACTTC.

This clonotype turned up a few times. V is TRBV28 and J is TRBJ2-3, with 11 positions matching TRBD1. There are 18 residues in the CDR3. With 5 bases clipped from V and 3 bases from J, the junction kept 13 bases outside the gene matches. Germline CDR1 reads MDHEN; CDR2 reads SYDVKM. This CDR3 is CASSPGQGASHFTDTQYF. In DNA, the CDR3 is TGTGCCAGCAGTCCAGGACAGGGGGCCAGTCATTTTACAGATACGCAGTATTTT. Filled out from reference TRBV28 and TRBJ2-3, the complete variable domain reads DVKVTQSSRYLVKRTGEKVFLECVQDMDHENMFWYRQDPGLGLRLIYFSYDVKMKEKGDIPEGYSVSREKKERFSLILESASTNQTSMYLCASSPGQGASHFTDTQYFGPGTRLTVL.

The chain has TRBV12-3 or TRBV12-4 and TRBJ2-1; maybe TRBD2 (5 bases). The CDR3 has 17 residues. The V and J ends lost 5 bases and 0 bases respectively, with 17 bases between them. In DNA, the CDR3 is TGTGCCAGCAGTGAACGATCACTAGTCGGCTCCTACAATGAGCAGTTCTTC. Translated: CASSERSLVGSYNEQFF.

This clonotype has a handful of counts. The chain recombines TRBV5-1 with TRBJ1-5; the match to TRBD1 covers 7 bases. Trimming removed 0 bases from V and 3 bases from J; junction bases left unmatched: 9. Germline CDR1 and CDR2: SGHRS and YFSETQ. This CDR3 is 17 amino acids long. The CDR3 nucleotides read TGCGCCAGCAGCTTGGACGTGCAGACAGGGCCCAATCAGCCCCAGCATTTT. Translated, it gives CASSLDVQTGPNQPQHF.

The table lists this clonotype with many counts. The chain combines TRBV6-5 with TRBJ1-5, with TRBD1 as a possible D gene (5 bases). The germline V gene has CDR1 MNHEY and CDR2 SVGAGI. V was cut by 0 bases and J by 0 bases, with 12 bases left in between. The CDR3 loop spans 17 amino acids. Here the CDR3 DNA reads TGTGCCAGCAGTTACTCGACCCAGGGCTATAGCAATCAGCCCCAGCATTTT. It translates to CASSYSTQGYSNQPQHF.

V gene TRBV6-5 combines with J gene TRBJ2-2; 8 bases agree with TRBD2. Losses at the gene ends were 2 bases for V and 6 bases for J; bases not matched to a gene: 8. There are 16 residues in the CDR3. Germline lookup yields CDR1 MNHEY and CDR2 SVGAGI. Here the CDR3 DNA reads TGTGCCAGCAGTTACAGGCTAGCGGGCTGGCCCGGGGAGCTGTTTTTT. Encoded protein: CASSYRLAGWPGELFF.

This clonotype was seen ten or more times. The chain uses TRBV7-2 and TRBJ2-7; D is unresolved. From germline, CDR1 is SGHTA and CDR2 FQGNSA. The V end lost 0 bases, the J end lost 0 bases, and 12 bases lay between the germline ends. This CDR3 spans 16 amino acids. In nucleotides, the CDR3 is TGTGCCAGCAGCTTAGCGCAGTCAGGTTTCTCCTACGAGCAGTACTTC. Translation: CASSLAQSGFSYEQYF.

This clonotype appeared a few times. This rearrangement joins TRBV20-1 to TRBJ1-2; a weak D match, TRBD1 (6 bases). Trimming left V 5 bases short and J 2 bases short, with 12 bases between. This CDR3 has 13 residues. Germline V gene data show CDR1 as DFQATT and CDR2 as SNEGSKA (reference sequence). CDR3 residues: CSASKDRNYGYTF. In DNA, the CDR3 is TGCAGTGCTTCGAAGGACAGAAACTATGGCTACACCTTC.

This clonotype appeared a few times. The rearrangement links TRBV20-1 to TRBJ2-4; tentative D call: TRBD1 (6 bases). CDR3 length: 14 residues. The germline V gene has CDR1 DFQATT and CDR2 SNEGSKA (reference sequence). Trimming stripped 0 bases from V and 6 bases from J, with 12 bases between. The CDR3 loop is CSARDGVGGNIQYF. The CDR3 DNA follows: TGCAGTGCTAGAGATGGGGTAGGGGGAAACATTCAGTACTTC.

This clonotype appeared a few times. The chain uses TRBV12-3 or TRBV12-4 and TRBJ1-3, with D uncertain. This CDR3 region has 14 residues. Trimming pared 3 bases from V and 4 bases from J, leaving 10 bases between. As DNA, the CDR3 is TGTGCCAGCAGTTTTATGGGAACAGGAAACACCATATATTTT. Its protein product is CASSFMGTGNTIYF.

At least ten counts were recorded for this clonotype. This sequence joins TRBV6-1 and TRBJ2-5; 7 bases line up with TRBD1. Trimming at V came to 4 bases and at J to 5 bases, leaving 10 bases not matched to a gene. This CDR3 is built from 15 residues. Germline V gives CDR1 MNHNS, CDR2 SASEGT. The CDR3 nucleotides read TGTGCCAGCAGTGCTCCGACAGGGTGGTATGAGACCCAGTACTTC. Its translation: CASSAPTGWYETQYF.

This clonotype has a handful of counts. The chain employs TRBV24-1 and TRBJ2-2; D tentatively fits TRBD1 or TRBD2 (5 bases each). The CDR3 consists of 11 residues. Trimming took 8 bases from V and 7 from J, leaving 7 bases between them. Germline V gives CDR1 KGHDR, CDR2 SFDVKD. The CDR3 protein is CATMGDGELFF. In DNA, the CDR3 is TGTGCCACCATGGGGGACGGGGAGCTGTTTTTT.

This clonotype was observed many times. CDR3 sequence reads: CASSRWGGGDNQPQHF. CDR3 DNA: TGTGCCAGCAGCAGATGGGGAGGAGGGGATAATCAGCCCCAGCATTTT. This rearrangement joins TRBV6-1 to TRBJ1-5; possibly TRBD1 for D (5 bases). The CDR3 length is 16 residues. V lost 6 bases to trimming and J lost 4 bases, with 19 bases between them. Looked up from germline, CDR1 is MNHNS and CDR2 is SASEGT.

This clonotype appeared many times. The chain uses TRBV28 and TRBJ2-7; 11 nucleotides agree with TRBD1. J lost 3 bases, V lost 9 bases, and 7 bases had no gene match. Germline V lookup: CDR1 MDHEN, CDR2 SYDVKM. The CDR3 loop spans 14 amino acids. The CDR3 nucleotides read TGTGCCAGTCTAGGGACAGGGGGTTTCTACGAGCAGTACTTC. Translating it yields CASLGTGGFYEQYF. The whole variable domain, remainder taken from reference TRBV28 and TRBJ2-7, is DVKVTQSSRYLVKRTGEKVFLECVQDMDHENMFWYRQDPGLGLRLIYFSYDVKMKEKGDIPEGYSVSREKKERFSLILESASTNQTSMYLCASLGTGGFYEQYFGPGTRLTVT.

The rearrangement uses TRBV6-1 and TRBJ2-5; 9 nucleotides agree with TRBD2. Trimming took 4 bases from V and 1 from J; bases not matched to a gene: 7. CDR1 is MNHNS, CDR2 SASEGT, per germline. There are 16 residues in the CDR3. In DNA form, the CDR3 reads TGTGCCAGCAGTGGAAAACCAGCGGGGGGCCAAGAGACCCAGTACTTC. Protein: CASSGKPAGGQETQYF.

This clonotype was picked up many times. This chain joins TRBV7-9 and TRBJ2-5; TRBD1 matches at 7 bases. CDR3 length equals 15 residues. V shed 4 bases and J 2 bases; nucleotides not matched to a gene: 7. Germline V gives CDR1 SEHNR, CDR2 FQNEAQ (reference sequence). CDR3 DNA: TGTGCCAGCAGCTATGACAGGGCCAAACAAGAGACCCAGTACTTC. Encoded protein: CASSYDRAKQETQYF.

This clonotype was seen only a few times. This chain links TRBV6-1 with TRBJ1-2; a possible D gene is TRBD1 (6 bases). This CDR3 region has 16 residues. Trimming cost V 6 bases and J 0 bases, with 17 bases left between them. Germline V CDR1 and CDR2: MNHNS, SASEGT. Here the CDR3 DNA reads TGTGCCAGCAGCCGGACAGAGAGATTAGCTAACTATGGCTACACCTTC. Its protein product is CASSRTERLANYGYTF.

V usage is TRBV9 and J usage is TRBJ2-2; no definite D call. Per germline, CDR1 SGDLS and CDR2 YYNGEE. The V and J ends lost 0 bases and 3 bases respectively, with 9 bases between them. The CDR3 loop spans 15 amino acids. The CDR3, as DNA: TGTGCCAGCAGCGTAGCTGGTTGGGACACCGGGGAGCTGTTTTTT. Protein product: CASSVAGWDTGELFF.